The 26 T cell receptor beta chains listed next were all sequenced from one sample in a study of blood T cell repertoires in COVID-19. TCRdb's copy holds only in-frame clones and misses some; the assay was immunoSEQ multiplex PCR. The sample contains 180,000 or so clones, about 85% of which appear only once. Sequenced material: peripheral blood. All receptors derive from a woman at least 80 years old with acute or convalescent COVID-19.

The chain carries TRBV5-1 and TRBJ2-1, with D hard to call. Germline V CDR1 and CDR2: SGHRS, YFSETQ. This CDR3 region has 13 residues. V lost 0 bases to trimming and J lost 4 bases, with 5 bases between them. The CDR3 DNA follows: TGCGCCAGCAGCTTGGGCACTTACAATGAGCAGTTCTTC. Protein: CASSLGTYNEQFF.

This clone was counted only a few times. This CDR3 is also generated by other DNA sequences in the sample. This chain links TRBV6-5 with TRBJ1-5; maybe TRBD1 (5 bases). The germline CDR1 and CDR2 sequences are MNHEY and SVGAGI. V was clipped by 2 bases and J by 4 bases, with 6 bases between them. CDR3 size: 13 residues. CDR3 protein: CASSYRGNQPQHF. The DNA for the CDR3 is TGTGCCAGCAGTTACAGGGGAAATCAGCCCCAGCATTTT.

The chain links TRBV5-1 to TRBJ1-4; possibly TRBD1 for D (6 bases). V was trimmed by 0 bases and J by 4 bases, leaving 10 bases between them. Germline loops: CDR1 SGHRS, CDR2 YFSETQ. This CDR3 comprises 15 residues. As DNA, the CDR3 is TGCGCCAGCAGCTTGGGACAGGCCCTTAATGAAAAACTGTTTTTT. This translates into CASSLGQALNEKLFF.

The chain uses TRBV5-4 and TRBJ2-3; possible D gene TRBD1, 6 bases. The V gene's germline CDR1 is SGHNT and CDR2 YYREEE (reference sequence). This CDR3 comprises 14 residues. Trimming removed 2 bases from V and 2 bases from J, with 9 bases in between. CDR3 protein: CASSFGQYTDTQYF. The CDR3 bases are TGTGCCAGCAGCTTCGGACAGTACACAGATACGCAGTATTTT. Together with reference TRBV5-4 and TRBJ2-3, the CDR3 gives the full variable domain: ETGVTQSPTHLIKTRGQQVTLRCSSQSGHNTVSWYQQALGQGPQFIFQYYREEENGRGNFPPRFSGLQFPNYSSELNVNALELDDSALYLCASSFGQYTDTQYFGPGTRLTVL.

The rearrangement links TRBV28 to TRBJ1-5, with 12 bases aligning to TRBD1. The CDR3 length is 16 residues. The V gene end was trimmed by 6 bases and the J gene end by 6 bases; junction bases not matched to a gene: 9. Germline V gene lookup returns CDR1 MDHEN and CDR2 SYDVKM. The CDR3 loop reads CASSRHRDRGLQPQHF. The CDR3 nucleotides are TGTGCCAGCAGCCGGCACCGGGACAGGGGGCTTCAGCCCCAGCATTTT.

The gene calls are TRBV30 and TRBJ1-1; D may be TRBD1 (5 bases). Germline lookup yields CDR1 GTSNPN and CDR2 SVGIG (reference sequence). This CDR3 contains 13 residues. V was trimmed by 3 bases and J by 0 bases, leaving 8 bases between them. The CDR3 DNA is TGTGCCTGGAGGATACAGGTGAACACTGAAGCTTTCTTT. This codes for CAWRIQVNTEAFF.

The CDR3 loop is CASTIMGSYGELFF. The CDR3 coding sequence is TGTGCCAGCACTATAATGGGGAGCTATGGGGAGCTGTTTTTT. This chain links TRBV6-5 with TRBJ2-2, with D possibly being TRBD2 (5 bases). The CDR3 spans 14 residues. CDR1 MNHEY and CDR2 SVGAGI come from the germline V gene. Trimming stripped 7 bases from V and 8 bases from J, with 17 bases between.

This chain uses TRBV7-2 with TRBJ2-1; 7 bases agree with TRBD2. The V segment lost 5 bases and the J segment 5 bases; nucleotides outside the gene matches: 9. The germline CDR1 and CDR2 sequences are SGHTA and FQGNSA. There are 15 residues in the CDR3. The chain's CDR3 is CASSQWASGDNEQFF. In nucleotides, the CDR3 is TGTGCCAGCAGCCAATGGGCTAGCGGAGACAATGAGCAGTTCTTC.

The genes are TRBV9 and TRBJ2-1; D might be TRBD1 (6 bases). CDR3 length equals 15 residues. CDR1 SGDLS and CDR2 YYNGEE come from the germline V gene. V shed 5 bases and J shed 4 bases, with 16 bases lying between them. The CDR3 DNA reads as TGTGCCAGCAGTCAAACAGGGCCACCTTACAATGAGCAGTTCTTC. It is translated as CASSQTGPPYNEQFF.

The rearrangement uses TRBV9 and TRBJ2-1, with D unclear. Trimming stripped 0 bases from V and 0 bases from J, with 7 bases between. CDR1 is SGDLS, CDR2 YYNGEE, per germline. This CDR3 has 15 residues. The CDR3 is CASSVDPISYNEQFF. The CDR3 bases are TGTGCCAGCAGCGTAGATCCAATCTCCTACAATGAGCAGTTCTTC.

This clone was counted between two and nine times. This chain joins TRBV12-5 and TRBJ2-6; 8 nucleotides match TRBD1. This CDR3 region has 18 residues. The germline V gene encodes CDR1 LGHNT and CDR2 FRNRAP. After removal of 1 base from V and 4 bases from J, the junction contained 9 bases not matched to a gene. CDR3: CASGLAQTGATGANVLTF. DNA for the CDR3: TGTGCTAGTGGTTTGGCTCAGACAGGGGCTACAGGGGCCAACGTCCTGACTTTC.

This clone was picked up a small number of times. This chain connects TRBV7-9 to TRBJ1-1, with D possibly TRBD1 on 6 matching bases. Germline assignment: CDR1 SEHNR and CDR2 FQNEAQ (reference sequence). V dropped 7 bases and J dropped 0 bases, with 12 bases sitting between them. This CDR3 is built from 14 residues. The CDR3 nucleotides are TGTGCCAGCACCAGGGGCAGCATGAACACTGAAGCTTTCTTT. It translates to CASTRGSMNTEAFF.

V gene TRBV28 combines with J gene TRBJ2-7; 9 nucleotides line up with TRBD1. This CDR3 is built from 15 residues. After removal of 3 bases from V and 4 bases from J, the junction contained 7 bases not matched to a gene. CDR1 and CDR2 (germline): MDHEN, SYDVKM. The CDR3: CASSLAPGQGYEQYF. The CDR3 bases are TGTGCCAGCAGTTTGGCTCCGGGACAGGGTTACGAGCAGTACTTC.

CDR3 sequence reads: CASSRDRGGGEDTQYF. CDR3 nucleotide sequence: TGTGCCAGCAGCCGGGACCGAGGGGGAGGGGAAGATACGCAGTATTTT. The chain combines TRBV5-4 with TRBJ2-3, with TRBD2 as a possible D gene (7 bases). The CDR3 consists of 16 residues. Per germline, CDR1 SGHNT and CDR2 YYREEE (reference sequence). V gave up 4 bases and J gave up 5 bases, with 20 bases separating them.

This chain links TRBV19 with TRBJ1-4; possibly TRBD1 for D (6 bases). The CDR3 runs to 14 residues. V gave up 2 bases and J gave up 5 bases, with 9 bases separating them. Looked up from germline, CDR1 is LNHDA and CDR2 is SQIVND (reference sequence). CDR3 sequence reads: CASSITGLNEKLFF. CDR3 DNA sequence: TGTGCCAGTAGTATAACAGGGCTAAATGAAAAACTGTTTTTT.

The CDR3 nucleotides are TGTGCCGGTTCCGGACAGGGGGCGGGGTATGGCTACACCTTC. It specifies CAGSGQGAGYGYTF. V usage is TRBV28 and J usage is TRBJ1-2, with 11 bases that match TRBD1. The CDR3 has 14 amino acids. With 11 bases clipped from V and 5 bases from J, the junction kept 10 bases outside the gene matches. Germline CDR1 and CDR2: MDHEN and SYDVKM.

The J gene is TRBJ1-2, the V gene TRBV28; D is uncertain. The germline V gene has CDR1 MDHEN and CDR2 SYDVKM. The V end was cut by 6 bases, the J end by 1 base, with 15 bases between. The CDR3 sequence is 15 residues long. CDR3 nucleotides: TGTGCCAGCAGGGGCGGAGGTCAGTTTAACTATGGCTACACCTTC. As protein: CASRGGGQFNYGYTF.

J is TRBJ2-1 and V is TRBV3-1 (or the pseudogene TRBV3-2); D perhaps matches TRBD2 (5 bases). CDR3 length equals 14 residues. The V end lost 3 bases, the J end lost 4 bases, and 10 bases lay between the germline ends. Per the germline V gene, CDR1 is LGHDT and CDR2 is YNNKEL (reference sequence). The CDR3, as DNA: TGTGCCAGCAGCCAGCAGCTAGCTTACAATGAGCAGTTCTTC. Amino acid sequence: CASSQQLAYNEQFF.

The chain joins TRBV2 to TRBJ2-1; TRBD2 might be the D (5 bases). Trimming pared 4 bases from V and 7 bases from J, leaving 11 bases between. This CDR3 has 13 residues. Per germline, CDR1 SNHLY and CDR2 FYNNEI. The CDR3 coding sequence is TGTGCCAGCAGTGGACCCGGGGTTAATGAGCAGTTCTTC. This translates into CASSGPGVNEQFF.

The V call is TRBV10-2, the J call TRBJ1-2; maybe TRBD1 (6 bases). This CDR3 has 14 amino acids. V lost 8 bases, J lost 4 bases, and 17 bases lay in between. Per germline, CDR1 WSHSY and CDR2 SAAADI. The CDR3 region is CASLPTAGAYGYTF. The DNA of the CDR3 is TGCGCCAGCCTCCCTACTGCGGGGGCCTATGGCTACACCTTC.

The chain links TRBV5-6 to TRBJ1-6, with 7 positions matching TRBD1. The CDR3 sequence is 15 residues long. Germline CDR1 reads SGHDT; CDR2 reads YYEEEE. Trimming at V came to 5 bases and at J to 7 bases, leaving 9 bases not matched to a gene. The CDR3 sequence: CASRHDRVGNSPLHF. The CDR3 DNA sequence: TGTGCCAGCAGGCATGACAGGGTGGGCAATTCACCCCTCCACTTT. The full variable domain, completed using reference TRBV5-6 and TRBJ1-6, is DAGVTQSPTHLIKTRGQQVTLRCSPKSGHDTVSWYQQALGQGPQFIFQYYEEEERQRGNFPDRFSGHQFPNYSSELNVNALLLGDSALYLCASRHDRVGNSPLHFGNGTRLTVT.

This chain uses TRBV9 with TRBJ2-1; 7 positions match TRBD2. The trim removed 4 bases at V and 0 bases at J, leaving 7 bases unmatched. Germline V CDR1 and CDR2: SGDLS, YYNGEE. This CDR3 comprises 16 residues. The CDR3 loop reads CASSPHLAASYNEQFF. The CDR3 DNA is TGTGCCAGCAGCCCCCACCTAGCGGCCTCCTACAATGAGCAGTTCTTC.

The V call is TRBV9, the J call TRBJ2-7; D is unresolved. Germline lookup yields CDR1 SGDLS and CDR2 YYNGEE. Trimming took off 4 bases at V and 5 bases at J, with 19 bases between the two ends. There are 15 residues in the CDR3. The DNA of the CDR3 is TGTGCCAGCAGCATCTCTTCTACTACTACTGACGAGCAGTACTTC. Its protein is CASSISSTTTDEQYF.

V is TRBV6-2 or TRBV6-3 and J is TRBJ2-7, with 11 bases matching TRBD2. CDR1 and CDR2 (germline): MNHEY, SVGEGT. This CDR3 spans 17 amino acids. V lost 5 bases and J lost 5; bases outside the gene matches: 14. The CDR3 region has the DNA TGTGCCAGCAGTACCGAATGGGGAGGGACTAGCGGAAACGAGCAGTACTTC. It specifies CASSTEWGGTSGNEQYF.

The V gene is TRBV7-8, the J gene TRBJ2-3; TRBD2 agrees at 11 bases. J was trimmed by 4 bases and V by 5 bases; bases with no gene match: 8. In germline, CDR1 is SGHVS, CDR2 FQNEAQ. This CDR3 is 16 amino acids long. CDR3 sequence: CASSLLTSGTPDTQYF. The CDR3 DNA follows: TGTGCCAGCAGCCTCCTGACTAGCGGGACTCCAGATACGCAGTATTTT.

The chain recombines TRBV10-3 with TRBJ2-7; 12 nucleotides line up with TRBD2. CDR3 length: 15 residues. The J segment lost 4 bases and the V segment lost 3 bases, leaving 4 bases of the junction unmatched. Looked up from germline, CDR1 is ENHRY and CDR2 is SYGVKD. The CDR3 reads CAISDGLAGLYEQYF. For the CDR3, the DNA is TGTGCCATCAGTGATGGACTAGCGGGATTATACGAGCAGTACTTC.